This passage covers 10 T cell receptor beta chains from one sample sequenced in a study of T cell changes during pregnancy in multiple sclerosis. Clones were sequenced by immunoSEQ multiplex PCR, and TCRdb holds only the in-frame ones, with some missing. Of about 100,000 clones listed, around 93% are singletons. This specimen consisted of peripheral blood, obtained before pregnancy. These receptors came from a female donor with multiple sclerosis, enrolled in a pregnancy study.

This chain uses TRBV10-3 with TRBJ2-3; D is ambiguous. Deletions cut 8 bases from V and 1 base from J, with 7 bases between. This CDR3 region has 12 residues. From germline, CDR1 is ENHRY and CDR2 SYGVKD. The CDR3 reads CAIRSRTDTQYF. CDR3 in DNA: TGTGCCATCCGGAGTCGCACAGATACGCAGTATTTT.

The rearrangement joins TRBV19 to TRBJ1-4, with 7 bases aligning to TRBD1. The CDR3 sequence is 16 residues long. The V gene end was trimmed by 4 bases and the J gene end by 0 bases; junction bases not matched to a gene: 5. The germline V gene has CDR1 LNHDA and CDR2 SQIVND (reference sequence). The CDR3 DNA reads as TGTGCCAGTAGTAGGATTACAGGGGCAACTAATGAAAAACTGTTTTTT. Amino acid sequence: CASSRITGATNEKLFF.

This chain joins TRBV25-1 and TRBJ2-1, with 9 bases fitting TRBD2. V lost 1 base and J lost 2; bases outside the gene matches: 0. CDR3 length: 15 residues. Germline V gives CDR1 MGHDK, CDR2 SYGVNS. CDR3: CASSESSGTYNEQFF. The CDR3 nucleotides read TGTGCCAGCAGTGAATCTAGCGGGACCTACAATGAGCAGTTCTTC.

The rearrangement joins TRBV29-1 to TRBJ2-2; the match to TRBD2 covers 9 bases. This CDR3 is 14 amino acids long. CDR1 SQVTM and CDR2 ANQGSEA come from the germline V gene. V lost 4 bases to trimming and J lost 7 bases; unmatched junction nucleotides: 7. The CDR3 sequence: CSVAVAGANGELFF. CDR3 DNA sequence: TGCAGCGTTGCGGTAGCGGGAGCTAACGGGGAGCTGTTTTTT.

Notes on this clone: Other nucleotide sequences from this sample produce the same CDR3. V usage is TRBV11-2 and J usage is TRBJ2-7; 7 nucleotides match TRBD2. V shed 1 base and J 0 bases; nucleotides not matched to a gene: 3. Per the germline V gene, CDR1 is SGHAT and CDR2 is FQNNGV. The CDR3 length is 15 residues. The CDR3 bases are TGTGCCAGCAGCTTAGGCGCTAGCGGCTCCTACGAGCAGTACTTC. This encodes CASSLGASGSYEQYF.

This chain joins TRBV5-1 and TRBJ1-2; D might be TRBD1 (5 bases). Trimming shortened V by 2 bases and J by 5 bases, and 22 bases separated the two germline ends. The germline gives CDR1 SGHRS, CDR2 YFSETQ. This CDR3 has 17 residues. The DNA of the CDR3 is TGCGCCAGCAGCTTAGCTAGTGGCTCTCGACAGACGTATGGCTACACCTTC. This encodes CASSLASGSRQTYGYTF.

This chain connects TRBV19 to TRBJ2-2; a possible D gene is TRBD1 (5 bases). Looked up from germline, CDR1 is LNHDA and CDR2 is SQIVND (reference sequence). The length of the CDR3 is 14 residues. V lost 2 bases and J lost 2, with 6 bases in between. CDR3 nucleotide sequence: TGTGCCAGTAGTATACAGGGAAACACCGGGGAGCTGTTTTTT. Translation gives CASSIQGNTGELFF. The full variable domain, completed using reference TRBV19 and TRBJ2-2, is DGGITQSPKYLFRKEGQNVTLSCEQNLNHDAMYWYRQDPGQGLRLIYYSQIVNDFQKGDIAEGYSVSREKKESFPLTVTSAQKNPTAFYLCASSIQGNTGELFFGEGSRLTVL.

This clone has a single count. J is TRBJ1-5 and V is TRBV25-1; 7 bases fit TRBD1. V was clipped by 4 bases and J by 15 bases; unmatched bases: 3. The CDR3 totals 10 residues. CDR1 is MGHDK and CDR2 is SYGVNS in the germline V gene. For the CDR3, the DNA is TGTGCCAGCAGTGCGGGACAGACGCATTTT. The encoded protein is CASSAGQTHF.

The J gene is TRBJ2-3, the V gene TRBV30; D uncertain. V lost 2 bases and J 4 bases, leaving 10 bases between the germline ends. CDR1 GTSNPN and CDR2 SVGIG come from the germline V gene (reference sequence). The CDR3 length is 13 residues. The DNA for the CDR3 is TGTGCCTGGAGTTCCCCAGTTCCAGATACGCAGTATTTT. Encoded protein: CAWSSPVPDTQYF.

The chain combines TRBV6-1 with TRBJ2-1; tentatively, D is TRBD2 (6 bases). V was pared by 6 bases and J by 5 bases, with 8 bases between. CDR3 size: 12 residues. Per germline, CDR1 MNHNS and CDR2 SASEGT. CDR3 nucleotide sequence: TGTGCCAGCAGACTAGCCCACAATGAGCAGTTCTTC. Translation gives CASRLAHNEQFF.